The 28 T cell receptor beta chains in this list originate from one sample, sequenced in a study of control samples from healthy donors and cancer patients. Generated by immunoSEQ multiplex PCR, the TCRdb table keeps only in-frame clones and is missing some. The sample consists of about 12,000 clones, approximately 94% of them appearing once. Sequencing was performed on PBMCs. The receptors here all came from a man aged 65-85 years with head and neck cancer.

The rearrangement uses TRBV4-2 and TRBJ2-7; 9 bases match TRBD2. Germline V gives CDR1 LGHNA, CDR2 YNFKEQ. The CDR3 has 16 residues. The trim removed 0 bases at V and 3 bases at J, leaving 6 bases unmatched. The CDR3: CASSQDLGSGGYEQYF. Written as DNA, the CDR3 is TGTGCCAGCAGCCAAGATTTGGGTAGCGGGGGCTACGAGCAGTACTTC.

The chain joins TRBV5-1 to TRBJ2-3, with 10 positions matching TRBD2. V trimming: 5 bases; J trimming: 5 bases; junction bases outside the gene matches: 8. In germline, CDR1 is SGHRS, CDR2 YFSETQ. The CDR3 contains 15 residues. CDR3 loop: CASRIAGGGIDTQYF. For the CDR3, the DNA is TGCGCCAGCAGAATAGCGGGGGGAGGAATAGATACGCAGTATTTT.

The chain couples TRBV5-1 to TRBJ2-2; D unresolved. Trimming took off 4 bases at V and 6 bases at J, with 4 bases between the two ends. Germline-derived CDR1 and CDR2 are SGHRS and YFSETQ. This CDR3 has 11 amino acids. The CDR3, as DNA: TGCGCCAGCAGCGGGCCCGGGGAGCTGTTTTTT. The encoded protein is CASSGPGELFF.

As to this clone: A read error may account for a junction end that differs from germline. Other DNA sequences from this sample encode an identical CDR3 as well. The chain employs TRBV7-8 and TRBJ1-4; possible D gene TRBD1, 5 bases. The germline V gene has CDR1 SGHVS and CDR2 FQNEAQ. CDR3 size: 16 residues. CDR3 nucleotides: TGTGCCAGCAGCCCCCGACAGCCTGCAACCAATGAAAAACTGTTTTTT. Protein: CASSPRQPATNEKLFF.

The CDR3 nucleotides are TGCGCCAGCAGCCAAGAGGTCCCCCCGCGGGGGGGCACCGTGAATGAGCAGTTCTTC. Protein product: CASSQEVPPRGGTVNEQFF. The rearrangement joins TRBV4-1 to TRBJ2-1; 9 bases agree with TRBD2. The CDR3 spans 19 residues. Germline loops: CDR1 MGHRA, CDR2 YSYEKL. Trimming cost V 0 bases and J 7 bases; bases outside gene matches: 16.

The chain employs TRBV21-1 and TRBJ1-4; the table's D call TRBD1 went unverified against the DNA. TRBV21-1 is a pseudogene locus. CDR3 length: 13 residues. For the CDR3, the DNA is TGTGCCAGTCCGGGCCCAGGGTTTGAAAAACTGTTTTTT. Its protein product is CASPGPGFEKLFF.

In its sample, this clone was seen once. J is TRBJ2-7 and V is TRBV18; maybe TRBD1 (5 bases). The CDR3 totals 13 residues. Trimming cost V 6 bases and J 2 bases, with 11 bases left between them. The germline CDR1 and CDR2 sequences are KGHSH and LQKENI. The CDR3 DNA reads TGTGCCAGCTCGACAGACGGCACCTACGAGCAGTACTTC. This sequence encodes CASSTDGTYEQYF.

The chain uses TRBV2 and TRBJ1-5; D gene ambiguous. CDR1 and CDR2 (germline): SNHLY, FYNNEI. The CDR3 contains 12 residues. V lost 3 bases and J 5 bases, leaving 5 bases between the germline ends. In nucleotides, the CDR3 is TGTGCCAGCAGTGACCTCTATCAGCCCCAGCATTTT. Translated: CASSDLYQPQHF.

The CDR3 sequence is CASSDRVGSGNTIYF. In DNA form, the CDR3 reads TGTGCCAGCAGTGACAGGGTAGGGTCTGGAAACACCATATATTTT. J is TRBJ1-3 and V is TRBV6-1; maybe TRBD1 (5 bases). CDR1 MNHNS and CDR2 SASEGT come from the germline V gene. The CDR3 contains 15 residues. V was cut by 3 bases and J by 1 base, with 10 bases left in between.

This sequence joins TRBV10-2 and TRBJ2-3; 11 bases match TRBD2. CDR1 is WSHSY, CDR2 SAAADI, per germline. CDR3 length equals 16 residues. J lost 4 bases, V lost 6 bases, and 9 bases had no gene match. Here the CDR3 DNA reads TGCGCCAGCAGGCCCGGTGTAGCGGGAGGGGCAGATACGCAGTATTTT. Translated: CASRPGVAGGADTQYF.

The V and J genes are TRBV3-1 (or the pseudogene TRBV3-2) and TRBJ2-7; D perhaps matches TRBD2 (5 bases). The CDR3 is made up of 15 amino acids. CDR1 is LGHDT and CDR2 is YNNKEL in the germline V gene (reference sequence). V was clipped by 0 bases and J by 7 bases, with 16 bases between them. CDR3 sequence reads: CASSQEERLPREQYF. In nucleotides, the CDR3 is TGTGCCAGCAGCCAAGAAGAGCGACTACCGCGGGAGCAGTACTTC.

The V call is TRBV19, the J call TRBJ1-2, with a tentative D call TRBD1 (5 bases). V lost 7 bases and J lost 6, with 15 bases in between. From germline, CDR1 is LNHDA and CDR2 SQIVND (reference sequence). This CDR3 has 13 amino acids. The CDR3 coding sequence is TGTGCCAGTAAGGGGACCGCCCGCGATGGCTACACCTTC. Protein sequence: CASKGTARDGYTF.

This chain connects TRBV6-6 to TRBJ1-1, with a possible D match to TRBD1 (6 bases). Germline loops: CDR1 MNHNY, CDR2 SVGAGI (reference sequence). This CDR3 spans 14 amino acids. V shed 2 bases and J shed 5 bases, with 12 bases lying between them. CDR3 protein: CASSYGQGWTEAFF. The CDR3 bases are TGTGCCAGCAGTTACGGGCAGGGGTGGACTGAAGCTTTCTTT.

The CDR3: CASSLQRGNTGELFF. CDR3 nucleotides: TGCGCCAGCAGCTTACAGCGGGGGAACACCGGGGAGCTGTTTTTT. The genes are TRBV5-1 and TRBJ2-2; 7 bases map to TRBD2. CDR1 SGHRS and CDR2 YFSETQ come from the germline V gene. This CDR3 has 15 amino acids. Trimming at V came to 2 bases and at J to 1 base, leaving 2 bases not matched to a gene.

V and J are TRBV19 and TRBJ1-1, with a possible D match to TRBD1 (6 bases). Germline loops: CDR1 LNHDA, CDR2 SQIVND (reference sequence). The CDR3 spans 13 residues. The CDR3 nucleotides read TGTGCTTCAACAGGACAGAGAAACACTGAAGCTTTCTTT. It specifies CASTGQRNTEAFF. Together with reference TRBV19 and TRBJ1-1, the CDR3 gives the full variable domain: DGGITQSPKYLFRKEGQNVTLSCEQNLNHDAMYWYRQDPGQGLRLIYYSQIVNDFQKGDIAEGYSVSREKKESFPLTVTSAQKNPTAFYLCASTGQRNTEAFFGQGTRLTVV.

The rearrangement uses TRBV3-1 (or the pseudogene TRBV3-2) and TRBJ2-5; 7 nucleotides agree with TRBD1. This CDR3 is built from 14 residues. V shed 3 bases and J 1 base; nucleotides not matched to a gene: 2. Germline values: CDR1 LGHDT, CDR2 YNNKEL (reference sequence). CDR3 nucleotide sequence: TGTGCCAGCAGCCATTGGGACAGCCAAGAGACCCAGTACTTC. Its translation: CASSHWDSQETQYF.

The chain links TRBV10-1 to TRBJ2-7; D is uncertain. Trimming took 3 bases from V and 0 from J, leaving 9 bases between them. In germline, CDR1 is WNHNN, CDR2 SYGVQD (reference sequence). This CDR3 has 14 amino acids. The CDR3 coding sequence is TGCGCCAGCAGTGACGGGCACTTCTCCTACGAGCAGTACTTC. Its protein product is CASSDGHFSYEQYF.

The J gene is TRBJ2-5, the V gene TRBV19, with unresolved D. CDR1 is LNHDA, CDR2 SQIVND, per germline (reference sequence). V lost 3 bases and J lost 5, with 10 bases in between. The CDR3 has 13 amino acids. The CDR3: CASSIKPRETQYF. In DNA form, the CDR3 reads TGTGCCAGTAGTATTAAACCCCGGGAGACCCAGTACTTC.

The gene calls are TRBV6-5 and TRBJ1-1; D is unclear. From germline, CDR1 is MNHEY and CDR2 SVGAGI. The length of the CDR3 is 12 residues. Trimming took off 3 bases at V and 0 bases at J, with 2 bases between the two ends. Written as DNA, the CDR3 is TGTGCCAGCAGTTATATGAACACTGAAGCTTTCTTT. Protein sequence: CASSYMNTEAFF.

This chain links TRBV6-2 or TRBV6-3 with TRBJ2-7, with TRBD2 matching 15 bases. J was trimmed by 5 bases and V by 6 bases; bases with no gene match: 8. The CDR3 is 16 residues long. Germline V gene sequence: CDR1 MNHEY, CDR2 SVGEGT. The CDR3 sequence is CASSPGTSGRIHEQYF. CDR3 sequence (DNA): TGTGCCAGCAGCCCTGGGACTAGCGGGAGGATCCACGAGCAGTACTTC.

The chain recombines TRBV23-1 with TRBJ2-4; D not resolved. TRBV23-1 is known as an ORF, though its function is uncertain. V was clipped by 4 bases and J by 0 bases, with 7 bases between them. The CDR3 contains 14 residues. DNA for the CDR3: TGCGCCAGCAGTCCACAGCTAGCCAAAAACATTCAGTACTTC. Protein sequence: CASSPQLAKNIQYF.

The V and J genes are TRBV9 and TRBJ2-5; TRBD2 agrees at 12 bases. Germline loops: CDR1 SGDLS, CDR2 YYNGEE. This CDR3 is 17 amino acids long. J lost 5 bases, V lost 0 bases, and 8 bases had no gene match. Here the CDR3 DNA reads TGTGCCAGCAGCGTAGGGGTGACTAGCGGGAGTTGGGAGACCCAGTACTTC. Its protein product is CASSVGVTSGSWETQYF.

The chain has TRBV5-5 and TRBJ2-5; 13 bases are a match to TRBD2. This CDR3 region has 13 residues. Germline V gene lookup returns CDR1 SGHKS and CDR2 YYEKEE (reference sequence). V was pared by 3 bases and J by 8 bases, with 1 base of the junction left unmatched. The CDR3 DNA is TGTGCCAGCAGCTGGACTAGCGGGGGAACCCAGTACTTC. The encoded protein is CASSWTSGGTQYF.

This sequence joins TRBV28 and TRBJ2-7, with TRBD2 as a possible D gene (7 bases). V gave up 10 bases and J gave up 3 bases, with 19 bases separating them. CDR1 and CDR2 from the germline V gene are MDHEN and SYDVKM. This CDR3 has 14 residues. The CDR3 loop reads CATTGTNFFYEQYF. CDR3 in DNA: TGTGCCACTACAGGGACTAACTTCTTCTACGAGCAGTACTTC.

V usage is TRBV19 and J usage is TRBJ1-1; TRBD1 might be the D (5 bases). The CDR3 length is 14 residues. V lost 1 base to trimming and J lost 4 bases, with 10 bases between them. In germline, CDR1 is LNHDA, CDR2 SQIVND (reference sequence). The chain's CDR3 is CASSIGGVSTEAFF. In nucleotides, the CDR3 is TGTGCCAGTAGTATAGGGGGGGTGAGCACTGAAGCTTTCTTT.

This sequence joins TRBV18 and TRBJ2-7; TRBD1 matches 8 bases. In germline, CDR1 is KGHSH, CDR2 LQKENI. This CDR3 has 14 amino acids. Unmatched junction bases numbered 4, after V lost 3 bases and J lost 3 bases. The CDR3 DNA follows: TGTGCCAGCTCACCGGGGACAGGAGACTACGAGCAGTACTTC. Translation: CASSPGTGDYEQYF. The whole variable domain, filled in from reference TRBV18 and TRBJ2-7, reads NAGVMQNPRHLVRRRGQEARLRCSPMKGHSHVYWYRQLPEEGLKFMVYLQKENIIDESGMPKERFSAEFPKEGPSILRIQQVVRGDSAAYFCASSPGTGDYEQYFGPGTRLTVT.

The chain links TRBV3-1 (or the pseudogene TRBV3-2) to TRBJ2-7, with 12 nucleotides matching TRBD2. The CDR3 loop spans 14 amino acids. In germline, CDR1 is LGHDT, CDR2 YNNKEL (reference sequence). V lost 4 bases, J lost 9 bases, and 7 bases stayed unmatched. The CDR3 region is CASSPGLAGWGQYF. The DNA for the CDR3 is TGTGCCAGCAGCCCCGGACTAGCGGGATGGGGGCAGTACTTC.

The chain uses TRBV10-3 and TRBJ1-3; a weak D match, TRBD1 (5 bases). CDR3 size: 14 residues. Deletions cut 8 bases from V and 0 bases from J, with 11 bases between. Germline V gives CDR1 ENHRY, CDR2 SYGVKD. CDR3 nucleotide sequence: TGTGCCATCGAGACAGAGAACTCTGGAAACACCATATATTTT. It translates to CAIETENSGNTIYF.